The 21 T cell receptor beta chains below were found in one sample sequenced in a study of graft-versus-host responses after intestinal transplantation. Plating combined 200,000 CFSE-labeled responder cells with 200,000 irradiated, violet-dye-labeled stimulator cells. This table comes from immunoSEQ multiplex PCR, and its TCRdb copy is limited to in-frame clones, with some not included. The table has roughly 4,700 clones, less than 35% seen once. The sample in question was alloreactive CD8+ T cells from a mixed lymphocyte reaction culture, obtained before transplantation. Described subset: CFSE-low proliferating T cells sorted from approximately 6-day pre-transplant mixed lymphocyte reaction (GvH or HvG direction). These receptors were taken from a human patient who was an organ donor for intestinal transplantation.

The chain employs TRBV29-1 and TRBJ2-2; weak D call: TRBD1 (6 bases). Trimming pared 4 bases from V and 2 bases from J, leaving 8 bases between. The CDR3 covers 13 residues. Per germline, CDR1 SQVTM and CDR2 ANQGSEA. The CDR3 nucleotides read TGCAGCGTTGGCAGGGGAAACACCGGGGAGCTGTTTTTT. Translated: CSVGRGNTGELFF.

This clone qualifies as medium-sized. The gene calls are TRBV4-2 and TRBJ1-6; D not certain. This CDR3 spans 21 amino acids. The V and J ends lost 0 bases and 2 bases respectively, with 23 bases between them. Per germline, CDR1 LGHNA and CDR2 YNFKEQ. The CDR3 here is CASSQDPYTSSGITYNSPLHF. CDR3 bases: TGTGCCAGCAGCCAAGATCCATACACCTCCTCGGGAATCACCTATAATTCACCCCTCCACTTT.

The CDR3 protein is CASTYLGGHHSGANVLTF. CDR3 DNA: TGTGCCAGCACCTATCTAGGGGGACACCACTCTGGGGCCAACGTCCTGACTTTC. The chain links TRBV5-5 to TRBJ2-6; a possible D gene is TRBD1 (6 bases). Between the trimmed V and J ends, which lost 6 bases and 0 bases, there was a span of 19 bases. The CDR3 contains 18 residues. Germline V gives CDR1 SGHKS, CDR2 YYEKEE (reference sequence). Based on the CDR3 plus reference TRBV5-5 and TRBJ2-6, the full variable domain is DAGVTQSPTHLIKTRGQQVTLRCSPISGHKSVSWYQQVLGQGPQFIFQYYEKEERGRGNFPDRFSARQFPNYSSELNVNALLLGDSALYLCASTYLGGHHSGANVLTFGAGSRLTVL.

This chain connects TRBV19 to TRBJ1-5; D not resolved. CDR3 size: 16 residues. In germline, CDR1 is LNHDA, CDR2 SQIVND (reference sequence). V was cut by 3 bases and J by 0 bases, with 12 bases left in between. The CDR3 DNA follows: TGTGCCAGTAGTATCTTGGCAGACTATAGCAATCAGCCCCAGCATTTT. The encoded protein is CASSILADYSNQPQHF. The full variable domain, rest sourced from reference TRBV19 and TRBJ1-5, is DGGITQSPKYLFRKEGQNVTLSCEQNLNHDAMYWYRQDPGQGLRLIYYSQIVNDFQKGDIAEGYSVSREKKESFPLTVTSAQKNPTAFYLCASSILADYSNQPQHFGDGTRLSIL.

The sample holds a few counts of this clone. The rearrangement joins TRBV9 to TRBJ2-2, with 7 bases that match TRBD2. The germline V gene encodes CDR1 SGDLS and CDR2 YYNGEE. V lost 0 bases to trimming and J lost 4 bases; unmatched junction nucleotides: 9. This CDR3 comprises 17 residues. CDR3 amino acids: CASSVEIGGSITGELFF. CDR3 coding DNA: TGTGCCAGCAGCGTAGAAATCGGGGGGTCAATCACCGGGGAGCTGTTTTTT.

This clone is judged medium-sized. The CDR3 region is CASSQDYYEQFF. The CDR3 region has the DNA TGCGCCAGCAGCCAAGATTATTATGAGCAGTTCTTC. The V and J genes are TRBV4-1 and TRBJ2-1; no firm D call. V dropped 0 bases and J dropped 8 bases, with 5 bases sitting between them. The CDR3 covers 12 residues. Looked up from germline, CDR1 is MGHRA and CDR2 is YSYEKL.

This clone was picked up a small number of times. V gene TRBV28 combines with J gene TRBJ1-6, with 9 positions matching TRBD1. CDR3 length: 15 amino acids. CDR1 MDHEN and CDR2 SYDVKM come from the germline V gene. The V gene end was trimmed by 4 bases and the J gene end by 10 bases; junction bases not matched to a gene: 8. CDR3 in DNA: TGTGCCAGCAGTTCATACGGGACAGGGTGGTCACCCCTCCACTTT. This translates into CASSSYGTGWSPLHF.

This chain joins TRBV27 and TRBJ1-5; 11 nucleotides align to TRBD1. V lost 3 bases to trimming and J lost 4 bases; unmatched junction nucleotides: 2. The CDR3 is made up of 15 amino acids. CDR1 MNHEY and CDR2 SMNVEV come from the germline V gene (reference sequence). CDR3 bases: TGTGCCAGCAGTTTGGGGACAGGGGGTAATCAGCCCCAGCATTTT. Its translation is CASSLGTGGNQPQHF.

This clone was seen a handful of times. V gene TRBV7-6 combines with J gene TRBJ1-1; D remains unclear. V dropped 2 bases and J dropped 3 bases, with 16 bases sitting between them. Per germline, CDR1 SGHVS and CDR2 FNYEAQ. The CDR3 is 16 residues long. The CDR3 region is CASSLRAGRYYTEAFF. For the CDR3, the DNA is TGTGCCAGCAGCTTAAGGGCTGGGAGGTATTACACTGAAGCTTTCTTT.

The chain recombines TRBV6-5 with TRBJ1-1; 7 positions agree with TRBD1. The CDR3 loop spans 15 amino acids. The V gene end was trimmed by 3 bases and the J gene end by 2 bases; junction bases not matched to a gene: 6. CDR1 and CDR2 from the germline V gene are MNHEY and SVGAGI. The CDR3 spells CASSYDGTANTEAFF. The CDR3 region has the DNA TGTGCCAGCAGTTATGACGGGACAGCCAACACTGAAGCTTTCTTT.

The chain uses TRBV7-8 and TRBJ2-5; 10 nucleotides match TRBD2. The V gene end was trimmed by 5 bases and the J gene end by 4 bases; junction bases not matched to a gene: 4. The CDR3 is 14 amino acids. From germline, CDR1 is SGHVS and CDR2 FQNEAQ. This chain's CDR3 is CASSPGTSAETQYF. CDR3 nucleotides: TGTGCCAGCAGCCCGGGGACTAGCGCAGAGACCCAGTACTTC.

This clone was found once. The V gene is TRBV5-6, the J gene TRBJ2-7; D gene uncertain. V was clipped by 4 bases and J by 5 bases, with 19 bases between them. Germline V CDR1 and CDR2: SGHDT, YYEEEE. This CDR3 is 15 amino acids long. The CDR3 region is CASSPQGASIHEQYV. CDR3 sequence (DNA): TGTGCCAGCAGCCCCCAAGGTGCTAGTATCCACGAGCAGTACGTC.

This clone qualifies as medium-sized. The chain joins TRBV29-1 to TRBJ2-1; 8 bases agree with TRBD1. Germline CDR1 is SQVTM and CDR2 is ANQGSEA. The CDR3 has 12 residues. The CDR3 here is CSFRDRGNEQFF. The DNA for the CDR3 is TGCAGTTTTCGCGACAGGGGCAATGAGCAGTTCTTC.

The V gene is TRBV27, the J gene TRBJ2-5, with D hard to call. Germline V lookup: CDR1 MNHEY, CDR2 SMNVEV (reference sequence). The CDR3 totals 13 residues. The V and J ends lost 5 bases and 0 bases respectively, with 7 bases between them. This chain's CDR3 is CASSIQYQETQYF. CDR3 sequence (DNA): TGTGCCAGCAGTATCCAGTACCAAGAGACCCAGTACTTC.

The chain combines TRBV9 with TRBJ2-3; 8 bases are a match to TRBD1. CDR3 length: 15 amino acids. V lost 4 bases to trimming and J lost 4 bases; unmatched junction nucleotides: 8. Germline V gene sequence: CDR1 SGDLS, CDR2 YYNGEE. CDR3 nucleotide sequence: TGTGCCAGCAGCTATACAGGGGGGCGGGCAGATACGCAGTATTTT. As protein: CASSYTGGRADTQYF. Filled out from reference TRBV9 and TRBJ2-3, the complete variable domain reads DSGVTQTPKHLITATGQRVTLRCSPRSGDLSVYWYQQSLDQGLQFLIQYYNGEERAKGNILERFSAQQFPDLHSELNLSSLELGDSALYFCASSYTGGRADTQYFGPGTRLTVL.

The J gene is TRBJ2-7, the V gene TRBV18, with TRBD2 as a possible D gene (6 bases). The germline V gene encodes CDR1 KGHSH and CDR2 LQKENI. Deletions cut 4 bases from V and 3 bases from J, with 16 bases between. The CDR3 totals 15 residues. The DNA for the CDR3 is TGTGCCAGCTCACTTATACCGGGAGCCTTCTACGAGCAGTACGTC. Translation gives CASSLIPGAFYEQYV.

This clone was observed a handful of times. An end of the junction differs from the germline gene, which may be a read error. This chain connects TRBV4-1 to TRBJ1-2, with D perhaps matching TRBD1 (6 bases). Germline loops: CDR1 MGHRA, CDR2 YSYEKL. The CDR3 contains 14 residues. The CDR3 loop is CASSPGGAGYGYTF. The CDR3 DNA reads TGTGCCAGCAGCCCGGGGGGGGCGGGATATGGCTACACCTTC.

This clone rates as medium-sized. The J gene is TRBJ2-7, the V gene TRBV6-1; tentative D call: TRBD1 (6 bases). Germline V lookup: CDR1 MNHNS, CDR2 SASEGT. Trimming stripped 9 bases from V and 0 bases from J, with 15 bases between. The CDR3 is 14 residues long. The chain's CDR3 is CASATGWSSYEQYV. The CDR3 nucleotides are TGTGCCAGTGCGACAGGATGGAGCTCCTACGAGCAGTACGTC.

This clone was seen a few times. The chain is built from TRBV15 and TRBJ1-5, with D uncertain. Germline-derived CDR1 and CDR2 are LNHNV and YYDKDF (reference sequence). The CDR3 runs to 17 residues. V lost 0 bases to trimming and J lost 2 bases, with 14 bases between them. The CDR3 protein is CATSRDREGDGNQPQHF. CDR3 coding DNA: TGTGCCACCAGCAGAGATCGCGAGGGAGACGGCAATCAGCCCCAGCATTTT.

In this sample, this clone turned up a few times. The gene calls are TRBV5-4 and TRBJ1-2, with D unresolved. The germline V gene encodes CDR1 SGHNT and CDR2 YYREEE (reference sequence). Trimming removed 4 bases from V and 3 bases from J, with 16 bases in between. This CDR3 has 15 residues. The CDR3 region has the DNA TGTGCCAGCAGCCAAGTACCCCCGGGGTACTATGGCTACACCTTC. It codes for CASSQVPPGYYGYTF.

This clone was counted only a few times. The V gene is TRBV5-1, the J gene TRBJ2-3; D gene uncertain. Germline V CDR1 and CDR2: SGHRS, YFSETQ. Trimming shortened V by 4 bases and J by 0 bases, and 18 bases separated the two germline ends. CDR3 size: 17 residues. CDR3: CASSPWRWPSSTDTQYF. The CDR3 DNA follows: TGCGCCAGCAGCCCCTGGCGGTGGCCTTCTAGCACAGATACGCAGTATTTT.